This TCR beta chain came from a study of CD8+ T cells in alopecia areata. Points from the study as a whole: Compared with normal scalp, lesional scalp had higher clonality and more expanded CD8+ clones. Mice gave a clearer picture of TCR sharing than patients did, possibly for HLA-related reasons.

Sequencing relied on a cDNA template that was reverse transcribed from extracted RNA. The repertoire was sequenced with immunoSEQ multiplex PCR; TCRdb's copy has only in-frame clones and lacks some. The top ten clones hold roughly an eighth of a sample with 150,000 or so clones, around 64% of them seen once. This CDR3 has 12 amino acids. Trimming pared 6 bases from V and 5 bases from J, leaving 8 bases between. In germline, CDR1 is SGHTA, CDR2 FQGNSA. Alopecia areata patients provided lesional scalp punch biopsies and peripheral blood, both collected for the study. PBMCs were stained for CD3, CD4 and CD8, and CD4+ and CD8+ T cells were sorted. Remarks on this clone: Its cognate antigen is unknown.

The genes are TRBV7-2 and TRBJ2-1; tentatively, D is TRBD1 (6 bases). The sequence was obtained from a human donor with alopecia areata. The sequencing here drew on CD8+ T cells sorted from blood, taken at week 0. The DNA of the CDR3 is TGTGCCAGCAGACGACAGGACAATGAGCAGTTCTTC. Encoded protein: CASRRQDNEQFF.